What follows are 22 T cell receptor beta chains derived from one specimen sequenced in a study of T-cell reconstitution after alpha-beta-depleted transplantation in children. Preparation of the TCRbeta library was carried out with unique molecular identifiers. TCRdb reanalysed the PCR reads using MiXCR and keeps one entry per CDR3 protein. The top ten clones hold about 28% of a sample with approximately 1,000,000 distinct CDR3 sequences, roughly 29% of them seen once. Sequenced material: PBMCs, mostly from graft donor cells, taken 360 days after TCRalphabeta/CD19-depleted stem cell transplant. These receptors were collected from a boy in the first two years of life who had a stem cell transplant for SCID, so the T cells may come from the graft donor.

The rearrangement uses TRBV7-2 and TRBJ2-7; 12 nucleotides match TRBD1. The V gene end was trimmed by 3 bases and the J gene end by 6 bases; junction bases not matched to a gene: 6. CDR3 length: 15 amino acids. Per germline, CDR1 SGHTA and CDR2 FQGNSA. The CDR3 spells CASSFAGTGGVEQYF. CDR3 nucleotides: TGTGCCAGCAGCTTTGCCGGGACAGGGGGCGTCGAGCAGTACTTC. Looking up the rest from reference TRBV7-2 and TRBJ2-7 gives the full variable domain: GAGVSQSPSNKVTEKGKDVELRCDPISGHTALYWYRQSLGQGLEFLIYFQGNSAPDKSGLPSDRFSAERTGGSVSTLTIQRTQQEDSAVYLCASSFAGTGGVEQYFGPGTRLTVT.

The chain couples TRBV2 to TRBJ2-1; 10 bases align to TRBD2. J gave up 6 bases and V 3 bases, and 5 bases lay outside the gene matches. The germline gives CDR1 SNHLY, CDR2 FYNNEI. This CDR3 is 15 amino acids long. DNA of the CDR3: TGTGCCAGCAGTGATAACGGACTAGCGGCCAATGAGCAGTTCTTC. Amino acid sequence: CASSDNGLAANEQFF.

In its sample, this clonotype was seen many times. The genes are TRBV9 and TRBJ1-5, with a weak D call TRBD1 (5 bases). This CDR3 region has 14 residues. In germline, CDR1 is SGDLS, CDR2 YYNGEE. V lost 0 bases, J lost 5 bases, and 9 bases lay in between. CDR3 sequence (DNA): TGTGCCAGCAGCGTAGGGGGGTTCGATCAGCCCCAGCATTTT. This codes for CASSVGGFDQPQHF.

This clonotype has only one observation. The chain couples TRBV10-1 to TRBJ2-3, with 7 bases fitting TRBD1. J was trimmed by 4 bases and V by 6 bases; bases with no gene match: 7. CDR1 is WNHNN and CDR2 is SYGVQD in the germline V gene (reference sequence). The CDR3 has 14 amino acids. The CDR3, as DNA: TGCGCCAGCAGCATCGACAGGGTGTCAGATACGCAGTATTTT. It yields the protein CASSIDRVSDTQYF.

The rearrangement joins TRBV28 to TRBJ2-5; 10 nucleotides agree with TRBD2. J lost 0 bases, V lost 6 bases, and 19 bases had no gene match. Germline lookup yields CDR1 MDHEN and CDR2 SYDVKM. The CDR3 length is 20 residues. The CDR3 is CASSTLLIAGGVDYQETQYF. The CDR3 DNA sequence: TGTGCCAGCAGCACCCTCCTTATAGCGGGGGGTGTAGATTACCAAGAGACCCAGTACTTC.

This clonotype turned up a few times. J is TRBJ2-2 and V is TRBV4-2, with 9 bases fitting TRBD1. This CDR3 region has 16 residues. Germline-derived CDR1 and CDR2 are LGHNA and YNFKEQ. The V segment lost 7 bases and the J segment 5 bases; nucleotides outside the gene matches: 11. The DNA for the CDR3 is TGTGCCAGCAACGTCTACAGGGGGCGAGGAACCGGGGAGCTGTTTTTT. Encoded protein: CASNVYRGRGTGELFF.

The V and J genes are TRBV18 and TRBJ2-1, with D tentatively TRBD1 or TRBD2 (5 bases each). The V end lost 0 bases, the J end lost 2 bases, and 11 bases lay between the germline ends. The CDR3 runs to 16 residues. From germline, CDR1 is KGHSH and CDR2 LQKENI. CDR3 nucleotides: TGTGCCAGCTCACCACCGGGGACCCTTCCCTACAATGAGCAGTTCTTC. This sequence encodes CASSPPGTLPYNEQFF.

This clonotype was recorded a few times. The chain combines TRBV9 with TRBJ2-1; D not resolved. CDR3 length: 13 residues. V dropped 1 base and J dropped 7 bases, with 9 bases sitting between them. The germline V gene encodes CDR1 SGDLS and CDR2 YYNGEE. The DNA of the CDR3 is TGTGCCAGCAGCGTATCCCCCTTAAATGAGCAGTTCTTC. Its protein product is CASSVSPLNEQFF.

The chain joins TRBV15 to TRBJ1-2; tentatively, D is TRBD1 (5 bases). The CDR3 consists of 13 residues. The germline V and J ends were trimmed by 2 bases and 4 bases, with 8 bases remaining between them. Per the germline V gene, CDR1 is LNHNV and CDR2 is YYDKDF (reference sequence). CDR3 bases: TGTGCCACCAGCAGACCGGGGCTCTATGGCTACACCTTC. Protein: CATSRPGLYGYTF.

The genes are TRBV6-1 and TRBJ1-3; tentatively, D is TRBD1 (5 bases). The length of the CDR3 is 15 residues. V was clipped by 6 bases and J by 0 bases, with 12 bases between them. From germline, CDR1 is MNHNS and CDR2 SASEGT. The CDR3 bases are TGTGCCAGCAGGCGGTCCGACAGCTCTGGAAACACCATATATTTT. As protein: CASRRSDSSGNTIYF.

The V call is TRBV12-3 or TRBV12-4, the J call TRBJ2-5, with TRBD2 identical over 8 bases. The CDR3 runs to 16 residues. V lost 4 bases, J lost 5 bases, and 12 bases stayed unmatched. CDR3: CASSWASGGRRETQYF. CDR3 sequence (DNA): TGTGCCAGCAGTTGGGCCAGCGGGGGACGTAGGGAGACCCAGTACTTC.

The CDR3 DNA reads TGCAGTGCTCTACGCGGGGGGACCTACGAGCAGTACTTC. Translated: CSALRGGTYEQYF. The V gene is TRBV20-1, the J gene TRBJ2-7; TRBD2 aligns across 8 bases. Germline CDR1 and CDR2: DFQATT and SNEGSKA (reference sequence). The V segment lost 5 bases and the J segment 2 bases; nucleotides outside the gene matches: 5. The CDR3 is 13 residues long.

The chain recombines TRBV5-1 with TRBJ2-1; 12 bases are shared with TRBD2. The CDR3 is 15 residues long. Germline CDR1 and CDR2: SGHRS and YFSETQ. The ends lost 5 bases at V and 7 bases at J; junction bases unmatched: 7. The CDR3 spells CASRYLAGGLNEQFF. CDR3 nucleotides: TGCGCCAGCAGGTATCTAGCGGGGGGGCTGAATGAGCAGTTCTTC.

The chain is built from TRBV4-3 and TRBJ2-3; the D call may be TRBD1 or TRBD2 (6 bases each). The CDR3 totals 15 residues. Germline CDR1 and CDR2: LGHNA and YSLEER. The ends were cut back, 0 bases at V and 4 bases at J, with 11 bases in the middle. As DNA, the CDR3 is TGCGCCAGCAGCCAAGAAGGGGGGAAAGCAGATACGCAGTATTTT. The encoded protein is CASSQEGGKADTQYF.

This clonotype showed up just a few times. The chain combines TRBV6-1 with TRBJ2-1; 10 bases align to TRBD1. CDR1 and CDR2 from the germline V gene are MNHNS and SASEGT. The junction had 4 bases not matched to a gene; V was cut back by 5 bases and J by 3 bases. The CDR3 has 15 residues. Here the CDR3 reads CASSTTGGSYNEQFF. CDR3 coding DNA: TGTGCCAGCAGTACGACAGGGGGCAGCTACAATGAGCAGTTCTTC.

The J gene is TRBJ2-6, the V gene TRBV7-8, with TRBD2 matching over 7 bases. The V segment lost 2 bases and the J segment 0 bases; nucleotides outside the gene matches: 4. This CDR3 is 17 amino acids long. The germline V gene encodes CDR1 SGHVS and CDR2 FQNEAQ. The CDR3 bases are TGTGCCAGCAGCTTATCGGGGGGATACTCTGGGGCCAACGTCCTGACTTTC. This encodes CASSLSGGYSGANVLTF.

This chain uses TRBV6-5 with TRBJ1-5; no clear D gene. The CDR3 contains 16 residues. Germline V gives CDR1 MNHEY, CDR2 SVGAGI. Between the trimmed V and J ends, which lost 0 bases and 3 bases, there was a span of 12 bases. The DNA for the CDR3 is TGTGCCAGCAGTTACTCAGGTGTCGCGTACAATCAGCCCCAGCATTTT. Translated: CASSYSGVAYNQPQHF.

This rearrangement joins TRBV27 to TRBJ2-7; TRBD2 matches 12 bases. The junction had 12 bases not matched to a gene; V was cut back by 5 bases and J by 7 bases. CDR1 is MNHEY and CDR2 is SMNVEV in the germline V gene (reference sequence). The CDR3 is 16 amino acids. The CDR3 spells CASSPSSSGGAGEQYF. The CDR3, as DNA: TGTGCCAGCAGTCCCTCTTCTAGCGGGGGGGCAGGGGAGCAGTACTTC.

This clonotype was counted a few times. The chain has TRBV21-1 and TRBJ2-1; TRBD2 reflects the table's D call only, with no check against the DNA. TRBV21-1 is a documented pseudogene. The CDR3 consists of 17 residues. This CDR3 reads CASSKAASGGARFEQFF. CDR3 in DNA: TGTGCCAGCAGCAAAGCAGCTAGCGGGGGGGCCCGTTTTGAGCAGTTCTTC.

This clonotype was counted between two and nine times. The rearrangement uses TRBV28 and TRBJ1-1; 11 bases line up with TRBD1. V was pared by 5 bases and J by 4 bases, with 6 bases of the junction left unmatched. Germline loops: CDR1 MDHEN, CDR2 SYDVKM. This CDR3 is 15 amino acids long. The CDR3, as DNA: TGTGCCAGCAGTCCCCCCGGACAGGGGGCCACTGAAGCTTTCTTT. It translates to CASSPPGQGATEAFF.

J is TRBJ2-7 and V is TRBV5-1; 14 nucleotides align to TRBD2. The CDR3 is 16 residues long. Germline V gives CDR1 SGHRS, CDR2 YFSETQ. V lost 6 bases, J lost 2 bases, and 7 bases stayed unmatched. The CDR3 region is CASTPTSGGATYEQYF. Written as DNA, the CDR3 is TGCGCCAGCACCCCGACTAGCGGGGGGGCGACCTACGAGCAGTACTTC.

This chain joins TRBV7-6 and TRBJ2-5, with D uncertain. Deletions cut 1 base from V and 1 base from J, with 7 bases between. The CDR3 totals 14 residues. The V gene's germline CDR1 is SGHVS and CDR2 FNYEAQ. The CDR3 DNA reads as TGTGCCAGCAGCTTAGGGGTCGGCCAAGAGACCCAGTACTTC. Protein sequence: CASSLGVGQETQYF.